The T cell receptor beta chain under discussion was sequenced for a study of cytomegalovirus exposure and HLA in healthy donors (dated by TCRdb to between 2016 and 2019). At the level of the whole study: An earlier analysis of 587 of the donors reported 250 to 350 Gb of sequence data and 117 million unique TCR beta sequences obtained from approximately 180 million T cells. Of the 300 to 500 genotyped donors, 81% were placed in the genetic ancestry cluster associated with self-reported Caucasian donors. To predict cytomegalovirus infection status, the study combined high-throughput TCR immunosequencing, statistical association of individual TCRs with disease status, and machine learning. Donor age, sex, ethnicity and CMV serostatus were collected together with the repertoire data. The study aimed to test whether cataloging public T cell receptors could reveal signatures of past pathogen exposure. Across some 400 genotyped donors of the cohort, an average of roughly 250,000 unique TCR beta nucleotide sequences per donor were sequenced, and roughly 17% of those sequences were non-productive. A few DR-DQ haplotypes were treated as single units for association and clustering because of strong linkage in the cohort. An early release covering roughly 640 HLA-typed donors comprised about 310 gigabases of sequencing data and around 80 million unique TCR sequences. In a later genetic analysis, genome-wide SNP genotypes for about 60% of the 666 donors were used, and that subset was treated as a discovery cohort. The T cell repertoires of roughly 660 subjects were profiled by immunosequencing and related to cytomegalovirus serostatus. HLA typing covered class I and class II loci at four-digit resolution. Typing coverage varied by locus: roughly 620-640 donors for A, B, C, DRB1 and DQB1; approximately 500 for DQA1; about 570 for DPA1; around 450 for DPB1. A later analysis re-analyzed previously published TCR beta repertoires from 666 donors and added high-resolution HLA genotyping to study TCR occurrence patterns. Every repertoire in the discovery cohort had been generated on one and the same sequencing platform. An earlier analysis of approximately 500 of the donors applied high-throughput TCR beta sequencing to assess whether each TCR beta V gene segment acted as functional or pseudogenic. The later analysis used no new phenotypic data to find candidate immune exposures, relying instead on TCR beta sequences and their occurrence across donors. Besides the first cohort of roughly 660 subjects, a separate validation cohort made up of roughly 120 different subjects was used.

Receptor amplification or capture employed the immunoSEQ multiplex PCR assay. For the multiplex PCR, a mixture combining 60 forward primers for TCR Vbeta segments and 13 reverse primers for TCR Jbeta segments was used. Amplification of the CDR3 region of rearranged TCR beta genes was performed with a multiplex PCR assay on genomic DNA. The amplified TCR beta libraries were sequenced on the Illumina HiSeq System as 87-base-pair reads. On the authors' methods: Across the 666 repertoires, a later analysis counted about 81 million unique TCR beta chains, some 11 million of which were shared by at least two donors. Raw reads were error-corrected and collapsed into unique sequences by a nearest-neighbor algorithm in which closely related sequences were merged to remove PCR and sequencing errors. CDR3 sequences were aligned to IMGT reference sequences to assign V, D and J gene segments. Each retained sequence needed at least a six-nucleotide match to both a V gene segment and a J gene segment. A rearrangement was called productive if the CDR3 had no stop codons and remained in frame with V and J, and every other rearrangement was called non-productive. CDR3 was defined by IMGT convention, running from the second conserved V-encoded cysteine to the conserved J-encoded phenylalanine. The earlier analysis of approximately 500 of the donors excluded sequences that lacked an unambiguous match to a single V gene segment. In an earlier analysis of about 590 of the donors, a V segment was called functional when productive rearrangements were above 56.7%, and segregating when the standard deviation between donors exceeded 5%. A statistical classification framework was built for diagnosing cytomegalovirus status from the catalog of TCR beta chain sequences. A later analysis assigned V and J genes by comparing TCR nucleotide sequences with IMGT/GENE-DB human TR gene sequences. A later analysis assigned CDR3 sequences and most-parsimonious VDJ recombination scenarios with the TCRdist pipeline. In a later analysis, each TCR beta chain was defined by its CDR3 amino acid sequence together with its V-gene family, and reads lacking a unique V-gene family were excluded. In a later analysis, 500 to 650 highly shared, low-generation-probability nucleotide sequences were removed to address suspected cross-contamination and a sequencing artifact. For each public chain, a later analysis derived a clonal expansion index from normalized ranks of inferred template counts within each repertoire. In a later analysis, generation probabilities were computed with a VDJ recombination model fitted to out-of-frame rearrangements, and the resulting probabilities were checked against IGoR. In a later analysis, hypergeometric tests were used to score TCR-TCR, TCR-HLA and TCR-CMV co-occurrence, with a repertoire-size bias correction applied to TCR pairs. False discovery rates were estimated in a later analysis by permuting HLA or CMV assignments 20 times. A later analysis grouped co-occurring TCRs with DBSCAN, adding TCRdist sequence similarity when clustering within HLA-allele-positive subsets. For co-occurrence clustering, repertoires with fewer than 30,000 or more than 120,000 public chains were excluded, along with five repertoires with anomalous nucleotide sharing. The table comes from immuneACCESS by way of TCRdb, which keeps in-frame sequences with V and J called. Part of the clones is missing from these tables; in studies checked, under half for an unresolved V gene and the rest for unknown reasons. The DNA was the basis for D and trimming; V, J and clone size are from that table. In this sample the table shows around 170,000 clones, 82% of which occur a single time. Clones ranked in the top ten supply less than 0.85% of the sample.

The cohort consisted of hundreds of healthy bone marrow donors. At the time of sampling, every cohort member was nominally healthy, though immune exposures that went unrecorded were likely present. The donor was CMV seronegative and was included in the group of a few hundred seronegative cohort members. A peripheral blood sample was collected from each donor, and TCR beta sequencing was performed on peripheral blood mononuclear cells. The Qiagen DNeasy Blood Extraction Kit was used to extract genomic DNA from the blood cell samples. What the research found in general, with its limitations: In an earlier analysis of more than 450 of the donors, most TCR beta V segments were observed in productive rearrangements about 87% or about 30% of the time, broadly matching IMGT annotations. In a later analysis, HLA-associated TCR beta chains were found to be more clonally expanded and to have lower generation probabilities than equally common non-associated chains. Because HLA typing was missing for some donors at each locus, association tests included only the typed subset. An association between a missense DCLRE1C variant and V-gene and J-gene trimming of TCR beta chains was found in a later genetic analysis and replicated in an independent cohort. A further reported finding was that TCR beta sequences accurately predicted the HLA-A and HLA-B alleles for most subjects in the first cohort. The classifier was reported to diagnose cytomegalovirus status with high specificity and sensitivity in both the original cohort and the validation cohort. Specific HLA alleles were associated with 15,000 to 20,000 TCR beta sequences at a false discovery rate of 0.05 in a later analysis. For the cohort, immune exposure information was limited to CMV serostatus. In a later genetic analysis, fewer N-insertions in productive TCRs were reported among donors in an Asian-associated ancestry cluster than the roughly 700-donor mean. While some public TCRs were present in many individuals, most TCR sequences turned up only very rarely across donors. Only TCR beta chains were sequenced in this cohort, and the absence of alpha or paired-chain data limited detectable features. According to a later analysis, TCR association rates differed among HLA loci, with DRB1 alleles showing the most associated TCRs and HLA-C alleles showing the fewest. A later analysis found that most CMV-associated TCR beta chains appeared HLA-restricted, with HLA associations seemingly driven largely by CMV exposure. Linkage disequilibrium might explain the correlated functional status among segregating V segments, but an unknown experimental factor could not be excluded. Sequencing depth was assumed to be roughly uniform across donors in the presence/absence analyses, though that assumption may not hold. A cluster of highly shared sequence variants was judged likely to be a technical artifact of the sequencing pipeline. Some IMGT-functional V segments, including TRBV6-2 and TRBV6-3, could not be distinguished by the 87-base-pair reads and were therefore excluded. A total of roughly 160 TCR beta chains were listed by the study as associated with cytomegalovirus. About 17 rarely observed V segments, including chromosome 9 orphons, were excluded from the earlier analysis of approximately 500 of the donors because counts were too low. A few of the identified cytomegalovirus-associated TCR beta chains were confirmed in vitro to be specific for cytomegalovirus antigens. Strong co-occurrence of HLA alleles, especially DR and DQ, made assigning TCR associations to individual alleles difficult. Several of the top co-occurrence clusters appeared to be linked to parvovirus B19, influenza, CMV and Epstein-Barr virus, according to a later analysis. According to the authors, the approach could potentially be generalized to other disease states and immunological phenotypes.

There are 13 amino acids in the CDR3, from cysteine to phenylalanine inclusive. The CDR3 DNA has 39 bases and is translated from base 1. V is trimmed back by 0 bases and J by 8 bases, and the junction contains 4 bases that no gene match accounts for. CDR1 and CDR2, per the germline V gene, are SGDLS and YYNGEE. Comment on this clone: The target of this receptor is not known. Base qualities are not recorded, but no much larger clone differs from it by a single base.

The receptor's source is a woman aged 18-30 years in good health and CMV-seronegative. Recombination joined TRBV9 with TRBJ1-2; TRBD1 matches 7 bases in the middle. Sequenced: PBMCs. CDR3 loop: CASSVEGAPGYTF. Read as DNA, the sequence is TGTGCCAGCAGCGTAGAGGGGGCGCCCGGCTACACCTTC.